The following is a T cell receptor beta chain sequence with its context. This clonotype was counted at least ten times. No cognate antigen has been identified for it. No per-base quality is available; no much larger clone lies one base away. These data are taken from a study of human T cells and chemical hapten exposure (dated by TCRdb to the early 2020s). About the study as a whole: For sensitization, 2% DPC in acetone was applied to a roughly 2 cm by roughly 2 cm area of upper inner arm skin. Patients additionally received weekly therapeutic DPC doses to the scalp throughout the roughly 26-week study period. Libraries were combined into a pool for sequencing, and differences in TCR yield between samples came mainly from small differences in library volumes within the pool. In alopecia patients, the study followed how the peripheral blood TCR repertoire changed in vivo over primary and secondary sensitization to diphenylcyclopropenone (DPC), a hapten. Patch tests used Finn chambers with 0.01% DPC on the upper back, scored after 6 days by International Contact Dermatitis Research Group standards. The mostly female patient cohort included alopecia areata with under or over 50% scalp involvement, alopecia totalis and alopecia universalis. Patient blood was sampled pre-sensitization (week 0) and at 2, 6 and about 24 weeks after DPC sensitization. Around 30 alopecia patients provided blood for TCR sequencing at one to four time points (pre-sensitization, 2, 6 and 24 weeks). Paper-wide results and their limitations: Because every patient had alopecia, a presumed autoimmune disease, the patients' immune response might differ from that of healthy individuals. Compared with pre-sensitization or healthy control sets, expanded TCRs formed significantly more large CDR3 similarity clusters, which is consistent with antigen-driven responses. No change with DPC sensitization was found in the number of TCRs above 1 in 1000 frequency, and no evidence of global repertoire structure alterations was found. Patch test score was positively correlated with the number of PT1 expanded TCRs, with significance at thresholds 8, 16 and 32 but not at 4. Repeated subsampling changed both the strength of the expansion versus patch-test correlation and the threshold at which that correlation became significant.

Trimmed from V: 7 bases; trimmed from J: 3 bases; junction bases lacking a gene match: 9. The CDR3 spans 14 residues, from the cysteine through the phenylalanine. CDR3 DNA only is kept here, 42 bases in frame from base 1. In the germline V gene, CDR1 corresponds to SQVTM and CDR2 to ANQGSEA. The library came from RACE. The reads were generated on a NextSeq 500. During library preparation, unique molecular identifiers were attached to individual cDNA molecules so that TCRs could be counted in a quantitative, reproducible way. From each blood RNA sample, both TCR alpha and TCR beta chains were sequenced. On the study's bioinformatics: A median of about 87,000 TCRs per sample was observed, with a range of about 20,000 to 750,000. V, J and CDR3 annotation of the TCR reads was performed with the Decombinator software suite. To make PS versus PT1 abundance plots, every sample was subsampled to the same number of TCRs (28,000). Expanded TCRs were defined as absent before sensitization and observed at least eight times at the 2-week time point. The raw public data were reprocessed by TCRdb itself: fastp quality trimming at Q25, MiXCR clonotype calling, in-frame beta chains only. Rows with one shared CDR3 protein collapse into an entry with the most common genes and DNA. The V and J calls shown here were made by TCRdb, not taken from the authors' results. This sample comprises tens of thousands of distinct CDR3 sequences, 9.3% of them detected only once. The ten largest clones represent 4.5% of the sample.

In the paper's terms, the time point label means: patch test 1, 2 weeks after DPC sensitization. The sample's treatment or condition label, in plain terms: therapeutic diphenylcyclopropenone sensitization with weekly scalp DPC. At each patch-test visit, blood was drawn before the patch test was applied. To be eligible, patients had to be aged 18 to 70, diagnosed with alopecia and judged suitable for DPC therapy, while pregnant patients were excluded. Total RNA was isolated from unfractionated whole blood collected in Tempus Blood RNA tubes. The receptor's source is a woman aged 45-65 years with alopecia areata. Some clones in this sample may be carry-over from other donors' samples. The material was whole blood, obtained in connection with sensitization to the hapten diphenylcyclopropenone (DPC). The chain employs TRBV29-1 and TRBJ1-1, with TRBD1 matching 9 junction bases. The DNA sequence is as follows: TGCAGCGGGGGGACAGGGATTGTGGACACTGAAGCTTTCTTT. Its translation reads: CSGGTGIVDTEAFF.